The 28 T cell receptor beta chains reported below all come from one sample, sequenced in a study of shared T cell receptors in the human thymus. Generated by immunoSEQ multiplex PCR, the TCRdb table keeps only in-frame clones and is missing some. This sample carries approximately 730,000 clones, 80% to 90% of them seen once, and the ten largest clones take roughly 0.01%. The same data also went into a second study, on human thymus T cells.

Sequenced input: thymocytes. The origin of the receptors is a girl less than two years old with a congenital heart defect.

This CDR3 reads CASSVERDKGSSYNSPLHF. The CDR3 DNA sequence: TGTGCCAGCAGCGTAGAAAGGGACAAGGGAAGCTCCTATAATTCACCCCTCCACTTT. The V gene is TRBV11-1, the J gene TRBJ1-6; TRBD1 might be the D (6 bases). Trimming removed 5 bases at V and 0 bases at J, with 20 bases between. The CDR3 totals 19 residues. Germline CDR1 is SGHAT and CDR2 is FQDESV (reference sequence). Together with reference TRBV11-1 and TRBJ1-6, the CDR3 gives the full variable domain: EAEVAQSPRYKITEKSQAVAFWCDPISGHATLYWYRQILGQGPELLVQFQDESVVDDSQLPKDRFSAERLKGVDSTLKIQPAELGDSAMYLCASSVERDKGSSYNSPLHFGNGTRLTVT.

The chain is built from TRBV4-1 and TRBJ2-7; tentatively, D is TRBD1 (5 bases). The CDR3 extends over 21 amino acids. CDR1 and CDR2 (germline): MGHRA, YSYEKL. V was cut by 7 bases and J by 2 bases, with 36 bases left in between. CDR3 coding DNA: TGCGCCAGCACCACGAGTACAGGCCCCAAAGTAGCACCAATAACACCCTACGAGCAGTACTTC. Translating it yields CASTTSTGPKVAPITPYEQYF.

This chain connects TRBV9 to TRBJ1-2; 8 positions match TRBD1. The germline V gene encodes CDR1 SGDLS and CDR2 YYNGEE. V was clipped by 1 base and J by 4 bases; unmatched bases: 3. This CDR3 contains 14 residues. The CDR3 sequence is CASSVSQGAYGYTF. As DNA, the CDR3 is TGTGCCAGCAGCGTATCGCAGGGGGCCTATGGCTACACCTTC.

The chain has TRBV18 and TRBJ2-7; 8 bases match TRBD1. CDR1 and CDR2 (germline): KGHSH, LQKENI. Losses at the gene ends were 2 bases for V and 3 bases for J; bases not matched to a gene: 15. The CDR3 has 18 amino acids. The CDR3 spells CASSPIPGRDRTLYEQYF. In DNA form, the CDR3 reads TGTGCCAGCTCACCAATTCCGGGGCGGGACAGGACGCTCTACGAGCAGTACTTC.

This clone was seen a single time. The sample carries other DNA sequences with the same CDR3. This chain's CDR3 is CASSLSQGNTEAFF. The CDR3 nucleotides read TGCGCCAGCAGCTTGTCACAGGGGAACACTGAAGCTTTCTTT. This chain uses TRBV5-1 with TRBJ1-1, with D possibly being TRBD1 (6 bases). In germline, CDR1 is SGHRS, CDR2 YFSETQ. Deletions cut 1 base from V and 1 base from J, with 8 bases between. The length of the CDR3 is 14 residues. Filled out from reference TRBV5-1 and TRBJ1-1, the complete variable domain reads KAGVTQTPRYLIKTRGQQVTLSCSPISGHRSVSWYQQTPGQGLQFLFEYFSETQRNKGNFPGRFSGRQFSNSRSEMNVSTLELGDSALYLCASSLSQGNTEAFFGQGTRLTVV.

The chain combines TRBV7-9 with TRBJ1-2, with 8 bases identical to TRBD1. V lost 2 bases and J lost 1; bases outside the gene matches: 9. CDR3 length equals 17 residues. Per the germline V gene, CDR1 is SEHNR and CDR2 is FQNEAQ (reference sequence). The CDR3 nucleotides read TGTGCCAGCAGCTTATGGGCCATAGACAGGGGTAACTATGGCTACACCTTC. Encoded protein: CASSLWAIDRGNYGYTF.

The CDR3 protein is CASSLRTGFDYGYTF. CDR3 DNA sequence: TGTGCCAGCAGCTTAAGGACAGGGTTCGACTATGGCTACACCTTC. The V gene is TRBV11-2, the J gene TRBJ1-2, with 8 positions matching TRBD1. The CDR3 spans 15 residues. Germline V gene lookup returns CDR1 SGHAT and CDR2 FQNNGV. J gave up 3 bases and V 2 bases, and 5 bases lay outside the gene matches.

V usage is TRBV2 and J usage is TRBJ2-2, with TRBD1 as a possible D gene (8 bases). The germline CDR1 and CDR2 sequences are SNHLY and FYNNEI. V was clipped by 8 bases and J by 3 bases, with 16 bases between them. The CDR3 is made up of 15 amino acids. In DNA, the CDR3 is TGTGCCAGCCTACAGGGGGGGAGGGACACCGGGGAGCTGTTTTTT. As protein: CASLQGGRDTGELFF.

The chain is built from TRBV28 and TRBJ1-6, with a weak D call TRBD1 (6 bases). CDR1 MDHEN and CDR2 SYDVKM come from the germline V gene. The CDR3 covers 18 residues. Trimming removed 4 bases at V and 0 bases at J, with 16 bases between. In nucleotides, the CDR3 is TGTGCCAGCAGTTGTCTTAGGACAGAAAGCTCCTATAATTCACCCCTCCACTTT. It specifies CASSCLRTESSYNSPLHF.

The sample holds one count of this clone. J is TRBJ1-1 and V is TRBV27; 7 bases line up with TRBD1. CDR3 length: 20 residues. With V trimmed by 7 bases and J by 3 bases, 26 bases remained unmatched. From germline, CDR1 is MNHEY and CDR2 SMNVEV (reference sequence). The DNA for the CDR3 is TGTGCCAGCATACGATCTGCCGGAGGTGATATTGCAGGGGGAGACACTGAAGCTTTCTTT. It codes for CASIRSAGGDIAGGDTEAFF.

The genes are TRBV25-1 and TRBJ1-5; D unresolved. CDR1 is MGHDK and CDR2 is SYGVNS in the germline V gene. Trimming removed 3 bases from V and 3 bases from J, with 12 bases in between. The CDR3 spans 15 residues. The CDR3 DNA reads TGTGCCAGCAGTGACGGTAGAACTGACAATCAGCCCCAGCATTTT. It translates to CASSDGRTDNQPQHF. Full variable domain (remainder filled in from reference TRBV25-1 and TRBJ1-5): EADIYQTPRYLVIGTGKKITLECSQTMGHDKMYWYQQDPGMELHLIHYSYGVNSTEKGDLSSESTVSRIRTEHFPLTLESARPSHTSQYLCASSDGRTDNQPQHFGDGTRLSIL.

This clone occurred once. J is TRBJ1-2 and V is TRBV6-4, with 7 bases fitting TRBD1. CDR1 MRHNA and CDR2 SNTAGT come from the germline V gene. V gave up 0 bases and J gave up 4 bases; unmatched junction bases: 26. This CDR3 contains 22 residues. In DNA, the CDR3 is TGTGCCAGCAGTGACTCGAGGTTCGACAGGGTTTCAGGAGTTACGGATAGCTATGGCTACACCTTC. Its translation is CASSDSRFDRVSGVTDSYGYTF.

Here the CDR3 reads CASSQVSSLKPSGGGAFF. As DNA, the CDR3 is TGTGCCAGCAGCCAAGTTTCCTCCCTTAAGCCCTCGGGGGGGGGAGCTTTCTTT. The J gene is TRBJ1-1, the V gene TRBV4-2; D is possibly TRBD1 (5 bases). Trimming left V 1 base short and J 10 bases short, with 28 bases between. The germline gives CDR1 LGHNA, CDR2 YNFKEQ. The CDR3 is 18 amino acids.

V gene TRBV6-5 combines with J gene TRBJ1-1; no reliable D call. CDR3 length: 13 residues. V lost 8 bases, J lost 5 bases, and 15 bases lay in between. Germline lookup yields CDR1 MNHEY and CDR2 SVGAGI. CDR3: CASGLEEGTEAFF. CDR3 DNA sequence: TGTGCCAGCGGACTCGAAGAAGGAACTGAAGCTTTCTTT.

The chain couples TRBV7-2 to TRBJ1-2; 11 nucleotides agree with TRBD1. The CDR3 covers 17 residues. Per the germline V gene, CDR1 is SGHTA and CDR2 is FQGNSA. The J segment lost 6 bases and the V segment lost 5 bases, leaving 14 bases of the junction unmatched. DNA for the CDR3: TGTGCCAGCAGCGACCCCCAGGACAGGGGGCTCTGGAATGGCTACACCTTC. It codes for CASSDPQDRGLWNGYTF.

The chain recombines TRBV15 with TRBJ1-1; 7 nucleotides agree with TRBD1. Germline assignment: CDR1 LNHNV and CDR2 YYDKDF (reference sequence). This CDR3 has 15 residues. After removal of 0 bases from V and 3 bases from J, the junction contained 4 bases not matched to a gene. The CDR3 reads CATSRDGDRDTEAFF. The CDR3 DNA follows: TGTGCCACCAGCAGAGACGGGGACAGAGACACTGAAGCTTTCTTT.

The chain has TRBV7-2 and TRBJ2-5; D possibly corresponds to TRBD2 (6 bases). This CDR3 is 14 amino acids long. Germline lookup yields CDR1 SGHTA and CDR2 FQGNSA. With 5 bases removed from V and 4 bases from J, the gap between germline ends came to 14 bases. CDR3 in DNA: TGTGCCAGCAGCGTAGTGGCGGGGCTAGAGACCCAGTACTTC. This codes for CASSVVAGLETQYF. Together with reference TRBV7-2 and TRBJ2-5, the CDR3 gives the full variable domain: GAGVSQSPSNKVTEKGKDVELRCDPISGHTALYWYRQSLGQGLEFLIYFQGNSAPDKSGLPSDRFSAERTGGSVSTLTIQRTQQEDSAVYLCASSVVAGLETQYFGPGTRLLVL.

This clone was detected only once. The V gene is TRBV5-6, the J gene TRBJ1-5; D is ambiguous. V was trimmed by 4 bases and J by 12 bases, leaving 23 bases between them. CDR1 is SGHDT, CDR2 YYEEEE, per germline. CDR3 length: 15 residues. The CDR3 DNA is TGTGCCAGCAGCACCTGGTGCGGCGGCGCGGGGATCCAGCATTTT. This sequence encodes CASSTWCGGAGIQHF.

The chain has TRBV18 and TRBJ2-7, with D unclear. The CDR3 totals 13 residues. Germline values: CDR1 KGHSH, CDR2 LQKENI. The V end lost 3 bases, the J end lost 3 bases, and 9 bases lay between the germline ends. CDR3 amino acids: CASSPRQIYEQYF. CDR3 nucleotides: TGTGCCAGCTCACCGAGGCAGATCTACGAGCAGTACTTC.

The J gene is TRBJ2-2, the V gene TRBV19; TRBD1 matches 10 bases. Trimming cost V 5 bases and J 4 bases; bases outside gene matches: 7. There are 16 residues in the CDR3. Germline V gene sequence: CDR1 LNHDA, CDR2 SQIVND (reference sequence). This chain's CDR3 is CASSDARDRGTGELFF. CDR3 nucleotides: TGTGCCAGTAGTGATGCCCGGGACAGGGGCACCGGGGAGCTGTTTTTT.

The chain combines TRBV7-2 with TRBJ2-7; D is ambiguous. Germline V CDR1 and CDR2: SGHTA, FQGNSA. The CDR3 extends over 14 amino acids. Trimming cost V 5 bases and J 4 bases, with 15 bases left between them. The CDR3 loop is CASSPLASKYEQYF. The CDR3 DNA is TGTGCCAGCAGCCCTTTGGCTAGTAAGTACGAGCAGTACTTC. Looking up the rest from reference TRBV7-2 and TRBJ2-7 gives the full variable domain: GAGVSQSPSNKVTEKGKDVELRCDPISGHTALYWYRQSLGQGLEFLIYFQGNSAPDKSGLPSDRFSAERTGGSVSTLTIQRTQQEDSAVYLCASSPLASKYEQYFGPGTRLTVT.

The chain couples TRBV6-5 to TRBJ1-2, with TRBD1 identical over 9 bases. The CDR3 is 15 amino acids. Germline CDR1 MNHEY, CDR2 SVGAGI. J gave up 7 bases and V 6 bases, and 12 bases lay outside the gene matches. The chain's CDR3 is CASRPRPGTGIGYTF. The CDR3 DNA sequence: TGTGCCAGCAGACCTCGTCCCGGGACAGGGATTGGCTACACCTTC.

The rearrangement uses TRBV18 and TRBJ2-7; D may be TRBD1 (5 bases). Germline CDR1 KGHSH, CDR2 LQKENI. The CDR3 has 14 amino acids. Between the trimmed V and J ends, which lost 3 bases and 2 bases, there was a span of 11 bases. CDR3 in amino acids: CASSPWQGAYEQYF. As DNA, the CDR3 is TGTGCCAGCTCACCCTGGCAGGGCGCCTACGAGCAGTACTTC. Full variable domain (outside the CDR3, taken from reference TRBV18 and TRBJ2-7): NAGVMQNPRHLVRRRGQEARLRCSPMKGHSHVYWYRQLPEEGLKFMVYLQKENIIDESGMPKERFSAEFPKEGPSILRIQQVVRGDSAAYFCASSPWQGAYEQYFGPGTRLTVT.

The CDR3 sequence is CASRELAGADTDTQYF. The CDR3 bases are TGTGCCAGCAGGGAACTAGCGGGGGCTGACACAGATACGCAGTATTTT. The chain carries TRBV2 and TRBJ2-3, with 11 bases matching TRBD2. CDR1 SNHLY and CDR2 FYNNEI come from the germline V gene. The ends lost 6 bases at V and 2 bases at J; junction bases unmatched: 7. The CDR3 spans 16 residues.

The CDR3 nucleotides are TGTGCCAGCAGTGAATCGGGAGCCCCATATGGCTACACCTTC. As protein: CASSESGAPYGYTF. V and J are TRBV6-1 and TRBJ1-2, with D hard to call. Per germline, CDR1 MNHNS and CDR2 SASEGT. The CDR3 consists of 14 residues. V gave up 2 bases and J gave up 5 bases, with 12 bases separating them.

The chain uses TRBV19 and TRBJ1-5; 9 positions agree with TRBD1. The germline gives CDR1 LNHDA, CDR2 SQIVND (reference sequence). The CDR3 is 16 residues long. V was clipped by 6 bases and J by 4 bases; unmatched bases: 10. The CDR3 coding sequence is TGTGCCAGTAGAACCGGGACAGGGTTGCCGAATCAGCCCCAGCATTTT. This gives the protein CASRTGTGLPNQPQHF.

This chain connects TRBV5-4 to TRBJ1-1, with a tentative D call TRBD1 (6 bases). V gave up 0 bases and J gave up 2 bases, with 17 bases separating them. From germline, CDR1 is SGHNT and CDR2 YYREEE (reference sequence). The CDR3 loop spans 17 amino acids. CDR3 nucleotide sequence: TGTGCCAGCAGCTTGGCCCGGACAGCGAACTATAACACTGAAGCTTTCTTT. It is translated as CASSLARTANYNTEAFF.

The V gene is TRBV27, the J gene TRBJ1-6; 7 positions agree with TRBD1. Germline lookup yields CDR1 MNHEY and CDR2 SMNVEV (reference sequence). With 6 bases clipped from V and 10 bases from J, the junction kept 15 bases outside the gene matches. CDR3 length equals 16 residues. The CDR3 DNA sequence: TGTGCCAGCAGATCCTCCGGGGACAGCGAGGACTCACCCCTCCACTTT. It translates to CASRSSGDSEDSPLHF.